One and the same sample provided the 5 T cell receptor beta chains below, sequenced in a study of T cell responses to AZD1222 COVID-19 vaccine. Repertoires were generated with immunoSEQ multiplex PCR, while TCRdb's copy carries only in-frame clones and drops some. The table has 90,000 to 120,000 clones, 75% to 95% seen once; the top ten hold about 6.8%. This material consisted of peripheral blood, taken 28 days after the second AZD1222 dose. The receptor source for this set is an adult who received the AZD1222 COVID-19 vaccine.

The chain is built from TRBV7-9 and TRBJ1-2; 8 nucleotides match TRBD1. Trimming cost V 4 bases and J 2 bases; bases outside gene matches: 3. Germline V lookup: CDR1 SEHNR, CDR2 FQNEAQ (reference sequence). The CDR3 consists of 14 residues. CDR3 sequence reads: CASSSRGPNYGYTF. As DNA, the CDR3 is TGTGCCAGCAGCTCCAGGGGGCCGAACTATGGCTACACCTTC.

CDR3 bases: TGTGCCAGCAGTGAAGGACCAGGGCCCCACGAGCAGTACTTC. Translated: CASSEGPGPHEQYF. The chain carries TRBV6-1 and TRBJ2-7; possible D gene TRBD1, 5 bases. CDR1 and CDR2 from the germline V gene are MNHNS and SASEGT. The ends were cut back, 1 base at V and 5 bases at J, with 12 bases in the middle. This CDR3 spans 14 amino acids.

The genes are TRBV18 and TRBJ1-1; D unclear. This CDR3 is built from 12 residues. Per germline, CDR1 KGHSH and CDR2 LQKENI. The V end was cut by 0 bases, the J end by 7 bases, with 6 bases between. The CDR3 coding sequence is TGTGCCAGCTCACCACCTTCGCTTGAAGCTTTCTTT. Encoded protein: CASSPPSLEAFF.

This rearrangement joins TRBV4-3 to TRBJ1-2, with no clear D. The CDR3 totals 16 residues. Germline CDR1 and CDR2: LGHNA and YSLEER. Trimming left V 0 bases short and J 5 bases short, with 16 bases between. The CDR3 sequence is CASSQDVGLLGYGYTF. The CDR3 nucleotides are TGCGCCAGCAGCCAAGATGTCGGCCTCTTAGGATATGGCTACACCTTC.

V gene TRBV4-3 combines with J gene TRBJ2-5; unclear D gene. This CDR3 has 13 amino acids. In germline, CDR1 is LGHNA, CDR2 YSLEER. Deletions cut 4 bases from V and 3 bases from J, with 9 bases between. The CDR3 nucleotides read TGCGCCAGCAGCCTAGACAAGGAAGAGACCCAGTACTTC. It specifies CASSLDKEETQYF.